One and the same sample provided the 20 T cell receptor beta chains below, sequenced in a study of control samples from healthy donors and cancer patients. Sequencing was performed with immunoSEQ multiplex PCR; in TCRdb, only in-frame clones are kept and a portion is missing. The table has approximately 140,000 clones, about nine tenths seen once. Specimen: PBMCs. The receptor source for this set is a middle-aged man with head and neck cancer.

The chain has TRBV19 and TRBJ2-7; D possibly uses TRBD1 or TRBD2 (5 bases each). Germline V lookup: CDR1 LNHDA, CDR2 SQIVND (reference sequence). Between the trimmed V and J ends, which lost 4 bases and 3 bases, there was a span of 16 bases. This CDR3 region has 15 residues. The CDR3 coding sequence is TGTGCCAGTAGTAACCCCGGGACGGGACGCTACGAGCAGTACTTC. Amino acid sequence: CASSNPGTGRYEQYF.

The V call is TRBV7-6, the J call TRBJ2-1, with 8 bases that match TRBD2. Germline values: CDR1 SGHVS, CDR2 FNYEAQ. The CDR3 is 16 residues long. The J segment lost 0 bases and the V segment lost 5 bases, leaving 6 bases of the junction unmatched. The chain's CDR3 is CASSPTSESSYNEQFF. The CDR3 DNA sequence: TGTGCCAGCAGCCCGACTAGCGAGAGCTCCTACAATGAGCAGTTCTTC.

The chain is built from TRBV6-1 and TRBJ2-2, with 14 bases lining up with TRBD2. Germline V gene data show CDR1 as MNHNS and CDR2 as SASEGT. J was trimmed by 5 bases and V by 4 bases; bases with no gene match: 15. CDR3 length: 20 amino acids. CDR3 nucleotides: TGTGCCAGCAGTGCGCAGCGACTAGCGGGAGGGCGCTTAGGGACCGGGGAGCTGTTTTTT. Protein product: CASSAQRLAGGRLGTGELFF.

J is TRBJ1-1 and V is TRBV3-1 (or the pseudogene TRBV3-2); D is ambiguous. V dropped 4 bases and J dropped 1 base, with 7 bases sitting between them. This CDR3 region has 13 residues. Germline V gene sequence: CDR1 LGHDT, CDR2 YNNKEL (reference sequence). The CDR3 bases are TGTGCCAGCAGCCTTCCGGGGAACACTGAAGCTTTCTTT. Translation gives CASSLPGNTEAFF.

The chain joins TRBV2 to TRBJ1-1; tentatively, D is TRBD1 (6 bases). This CDR3 comprises 13 residues. Trimming shortened V by 7 bases and J by 3 bases, and 12 bases separated the two germline ends. The germline V gene has CDR1 SNHLY and CDR2 FYNNEI. The CDR3 loop is CASIGTSDTEAFF. The CDR3, as DNA: TGTGCCAGCATCGGGACATCGGACACTGAAGCTTTCTTT.

This clone has only a few counts. The V gene is TRBV7-9, the J gene TRBJ1-3; D possibly corresponds to TRBD1 (5 bases). The CDR3 runs to 15 residues. Germline lookup yields CDR1 SEHNR and CDR2 FQNEAQ (reference sequence). Deletions cut 3 bases from V and 2 bases from J, with 11 bases between. The CDR3 reads CASSFQGGTGNTIYF. CDR3 nucleotides: TGTGCCAGCAGCTTCCAGGGTGGAACTGGAAACACCATATATTTT.

V gene TRBV19 combines with J gene TRBJ2-1, with D unresolved. Trimming stripped 4 bases from V and 1 base from J, with 5 bases between. The CDR3 totals 13 residues. Germline values: CDR1 LNHDA, CDR2 SQIVND (reference sequence). Here the CDR3 reads CASSKTSYNEQFF. The CDR3 DNA follows: TGTGCCAGTAGTAAGACGTCCTACAATGAGCAGTTCTTC.

The J gene is TRBJ2-3, the V gene TRBV10-3; D is perhaps TRBD1 (5 bases). Germline V lookup: CDR1 ENHRY, CDR2 SYGVKD. Trimming cost V 6 bases and J 4 bases, with 14 bases left between them. This CDR3 has 14 amino acids. This CDR3 is CAISPTGRADTQYF. The CDR3 bases are TGTGCCATCAGCCCCACAGGACGCGCAGATACGCAGTATTTT.

This clone occurred once. V and J are TRBV21-1 and TRBJ1-2. TRBV21-1 is described as a pseudogene. There are 15 residues in the CDR3. The CDR3: CASSRSRGLSCGYTF. CDR3 bases: TGTGCCAGCAGCAGAAGCAGGGGACTTAGCTGTGGCTACACCTTC.

The chain carries TRBV27 and TRBJ1-1; no reliable D call. Trimming left V 1 base short and J 3 bases short, with 6 bases between. The germline V gene has CDR1 MNHEY and CDR2 SMNVEV (reference sequence). This CDR3 has 13 amino acids. The CDR3 here is CASSLFRHTEAFF. The CDR3 DNA is TGTGCCAGCAGTTTATTCAGGCACACTGAAGCTTTCTTT.

This rearrangement joins TRBV29-1 to TRBJ2-5, with TRBD1 identical over 8 bases. Trimming removed 2 bases from V and 2 bases from J; junction bases left unmatched: 22. CDR3 length equals 20 residues. Germline values: CDR1 SQVTM, CDR2 ANQGSEA. The CDR3 bases are TGCAGCGTTGAAATCCCCCGACAGGGGTGGCCTCACCGACTTCAAGAGACCCAGTACTTC. It specifies CSVEIPRQGWPHRLQETQYF. Supplemented by reference TRBV29-1 and TRBJ2-5, the full variable domain reads SAVISQKPSRDICQRGTSLTIQCQVDSQVTMMFWYRQQPGQSLTLIATANQGSEATYESGFVIDKFPISRPNLTFSTLTVSNMSPEDSSIYLCSVEIPRQGWPHRLQETQYFGPGTRLLVL.

The genes are TRBV7-3 and TRBJ2-2, with 7 bases identical to TRBD1. V lost 5 bases to trimming and J lost 6 bases; unmatched junction nucleotides: 6. Per the germline V gene, CDR1 is SGHTA and CDR2 is FQGTGA. This CDR3 spans 14 amino acids. CDR3 DNA: TGTGCCAGCAGCACGCACCAGGGGGCCGGGGAGCTGTTTTTT. Residues: CASSTHQGAGELFF.

V is TRBV19 and J is TRBJ1-6; D is unclear. The CDR3 consists of 12 residues. V gave up 5 bases and J gave up 7 bases, with 6 bases separating them. Germline CDR1 LNHDA, CDR2 SQIVND (reference sequence). The CDR3 protein is CASSERNSPLHF. As DNA, the CDR3 is TGTGCCAGTAGTGAGAGAAATTCACCCCTCCACTTT.

V is TRBV3-1 (or the pseudogene TRBV3-2) and J is TRBJ2-5, with D hard to call. The length of the CDR3 is 16 residues. CDR1 is LGHDT and CDR2 is YNNKEL in the germline V gene (reference sequence). The V end lost 1 base, the J end lost 2 bases, and 14 bases lay between the germline ends. CDR3 bases: TGTGCCAGCAGCCAAGCCCATTGGGCTCCACAAGAGACCCAGTACTTC. Encoded protein: CASSQAHWAPQETQYF.

This chain uses TRBV28 with TRBJ2-5, with 8 bases aligning to TRBD1. CDR3 size: 17 residues. Losses at the gene ends were 6 bases for V and 5 bases for J; bases not matched to a gene: 17. CDR1 and CDR2 from the germline V gene are MDHEN and SYDVKM. CDR3 coding DNA: TGTGCCAGCAGCGCGGCCTCGCAGGGGGCGAGGTCTGAGACCCAGTACTTC. Protein: CASSAASQGARSETQYF.

The rearrangement uses TRBV2 and TRBJ1-3; D not certain. This CDR3 spans 15 amino acids. Deletions cut 6 bases from V and 0 bases from J, with 12 bases between. Germline values: CDR1 SNHLY, CDR2 FYNNEI. Here the CDR3 reads CASRPDQSSGNTIYF. DNA of the CDR3: TGTGCCAGCAGGCCGGACCAGAGCTCTGGAAACACCATATATTTT.

In the case of this clone: This sample includes further DNA sequences coding for the same CDR3. The rearrangement uses TRBV7-2 and TRBJ2-7; D uncertain. The CDR3 consists of 12 residues. V lost 1 base, J lost 3 bases, and 4 bases lay in between. CDR1 is SGHTA, CDR2 FQGNSA, per germline. The CDR3 spells CASSLVGYEQYF. CDR3 DNA: TGTGCCAGCAGCTTAGTTGGCTACGAGCAGTACTTC. Combining the CDR3 with reference TRBV7-2 and TRBJ2-7 gives the whole variable domain GAGVSQSPSNKVTEKGKDVELRCDPISGHTALYWYRQSLGQGLEFLIYFQGNSAPDKSGLPSDRFSAERTGGSVSTLTIQRTQQEDSAVYLCASSLVGYEQYFGPGTRLTVT.

V and J are TRBV4-1 and TRBJ2-1, with 9 bases identical to TRBD1. V shed 2 bases and J 7 bases; nucleotides not matched to a gene: 9. The germline V gene encodes CDR1 MGHRA and CDR2 YSYEKL. The CDR3 is made up of 16 amino acids. CDR3 DNA sequence: TGCGCCAGCAGCCAACAAGACAGGGGGACGTTTAATGAGCAGTTCTTC. It yields the protein CASSQQDRGTFNEQFF.

The chain uses TRBV9 and TRBJ2-2; perhaps TRBD2 as D (5 bases). Looked up from germline, CDR1 is SGDLS and CDR2 is YYNGEE. Trimming took off 0 bases at V and 2 bases at J, with 8 bases between the two ends. This CDR3 contains 15 residues. The DNA of the CDR3 is TGTGCCAGCAGCGTAGGAGCGGCTAACACCGGGGAGCTGTTTTTT. This sequence encodes CASSVGAANTGELFF.

This chain uses TRBV19 with TRBJ1-1, with 9 bases matching TRBD1. Trimming at V came to 6 bases and at J to 5 bases, leaving 7 bases not matched to a gene. The CDR3 is 14 amino acids. Germline V gives CDR1 LNHDA, CDR2 SQIVND (reference sequence). The CDR3 nucleotides are TGTGCCAGTAGCACCGGGACAGGGATGACTGAAGCTTTCTTT. Protein: CASSTGTGMTEAFF. The whole variable domain, filled in from reference TRBV19 and TRBJ1-1, reads DGGITQSPKYLFRKEGQNVTLSCEQNLNHDAMYWYRQDPGQGLRLIYYSQIVNDFQKGDIAEGYSVSREKKESFPLTVTSAQKNPTAFYLCASSTGTGMTEAFFGQGTRLTVV.